These 23 T cell receptor beta chains came from one sample sequenced in a study of T-cell reconstitution after alpha-beta-depleted transplantation in children. Using unique molecular identifiers, the investigators prepared the TCRbeta library. TCRdb called the PCR reads again in MiXCR, with one record for every CDR3 protein. The sample consists of 400,000 to 450,000 distinct CDR3 sequences, 43% of them appearing once. Sample: PBMCs, taken before TCRalphabeta/CD19-depleted stem cell transplant. Every receptor here comes from a girl aged 2 to 9 with aplastic anemia, due to receive a stem cell transplant.

This rearrangement joins TRBV5-1 to TRBJ2-3; D is possibly TRBD1 (5 bases). V lost 3 bases and J 4 bases, leaving 12 bases between the germline ends. The germline gives CDR1 SGHRS, CDR2 YFSETQ. This CDR3 is 14 amino acids long. This chain's CDR3 is CASSYPQGSDTQYF. DNA for the CDR3: TGCGCCAGCAGCTACCCCCAGGGCTCAGATACGCAGTATTTT.

This clonotype has just a few counts. V and J are TRBV6-5 and TRBJ1-3; TRBD1 might be the D (6 bases). V shed 0 bases and J shed 2 bases, with 17 bases lying between them. The CDR3 is 18 residues long. CDR1 MNHEY and CDR2 SVGAGI come from the germline V gene. The CDR3 here is CASSYSIPGGDAGNTIYF. The CDR3 region has the DNA TGTGCCAGCAGTTACTCGATCCCTGGGGGCGATGCTGGAAACACCATATATTTT.

V usage is TRBV7-6 and J usage is TRBJ2-1; TRBD2 matches 11 bases. CDR1 and CDR2 (germline): SGHVS, FNYEAQ. The CDR3 is made up of 15 amino acids. V trimming: 3 bases; J trimming: 7 bases; junction bases outside the gene matches: 5. The CDR3 DNA follows: TGTGCCAGCAGCTTCCCTAGCGGGAGGATTAATGAGCAGTTCTTC. Translated: CASSFPSGRINEQFF.

The chain combines TRBV15 with TRBJ1-2, with D perhaps TRBD1 (6 bases). Germline-derived CDR1 and CDR2 are LNHNV and YYDKDF (reference sequence). V dropped 0 bases and J dropped 6 bases, with 14 bases sitting between them. CDR3 length equals 15 residues. The CDR3 bases are TGTGCCACCAGCAGAGATAGGGGGGCAGCTAATGGCTACACCTTC. This gives the protein CATSRDRGAANGYTF.

This rearrangement joins TRBV27 to TRBJ2-7; maybe TRBD2 (6 bases). V was pared by 7 bases and J by 1 base, with 14 bases between. The CDR3 loop spans 14 amino acids. Germline V CDR1 and CDR2: MNHEY, SMNVEV (reference sequence). CDR3 bases: TGTGCCAGCACCCCGACCGGGACTTCCTACGAGCAGTACTTC. As protein: CASTPTGTSYEQYF.

The table lists this clonotype with a few counts. The chain couples TRBV5-1 to TRBJ2-2, with 9 bases that match TRBD2. The ends lost 0 bases at V and 4 bases at J; junction bases unmatched: 1. The CDR3 extends over 15 amino acids. The V gene's germline CDR1 is SGHRS and CDR2 YFSETQ. CDR3: CASSLAAGGTGELFF. In DNA, the CDR3 is TGCGCCAGCAGCTTGGCAGCGGGGGGCACCGGGGAGCTGTTTTTT.

The chain combines TRBV27 with TRBJ1-2, with D possibly being TRBD1 (6 bases). This CDR3 has 16 amino acids. Deletions cut 6 bases from V and 0 bases from J, with 17 bases between. Germline-derived CDR1 and CDR2 are MNHEY and SMNVEV (reference sequence). In DNA form, the CDR3 reads TGTGCCAGCAGACCCAACGGACAGCAAGCTAACTATGGCTACACCTTC. Amino acid sequence: CASRPNGQQANYGYTF.

This sequence joins TRBV15 and TRBJ2-4; unclear D gene. V lost 0 bases to trimming and J lost 8 bases, with 8 bases between them. Germline V CDR1 and CDR2: LNHNV, YYDKDF (reference sequence). This CDR3 comprises 13 residues. CDR3 loop: CATSREGWDIQYF. Written as DNA, the CDR3 is TGTGCCACCAGCAGAGAGGGGTGGGACATTCAGTACTTC.

This sequence joins TRBV7-2 and TRBJ1-2, with D possibly being TRBD1 (6 bases). This CDR3 comprises 13 residues. Germline CDR1 and CDR2: SGHTA and FQGNSA. V lost 6 bases, J lost 2 bases, and 10 bases lay in between. CDR3 nucleotides: TGTGCCAGCAGGATGACAGGCAACTATGGCTACACCTTC. Translated: CASRMTGNYGYTF. The full variable domain, in which reference TRBV7-2 and TRBJ1-2 provide the parts outside the CDR3, is GAGVSQSPSNKVTEKGKDVELRCDPISGHTALYWYRQSLGQGLEFLIYFQGNSAPDKSGLPSDRFSAERTGGSVSTLTIQRTQQEDSAVYLCASRMTGNYGYTFGSGTRLTVV.

The genes are TRBV28 and TRBJ2-3; 11 bases match TRBD2. V dropped 2 bases and J dropped 1; count of bases not matched to a gene: 17. Germline V gene sequence: CDR1 MDHEN, CDR2 SYDVKM. The CDR3 has 21 amino acids. CDR3 sequence reads: CASSLTLLSGGALSGTDTQYF. The CDR3 region has the DNA TGTGCCAGCAGTTTAACCCTTCTTAGCGGGGGGGCACTCTCCGGCACAGATACGCAGTATTTT. Drawing the rest from reference TRBV28 and TRBJ2-3, the complete variable domain is DVKVTQSSRYLVKRTGEKVFLECVQDMDHENMFWYRQDPGLGLRLIYFSYDVKMKEKGDIPEGYSVSREKKERFSLILESASTNQTSMYLCASSLTLLSGGALSGTDTQYFGPGTRLTVL.

Details on this clonotype: A read error may account for a junction end that differs from germline. CDR3 sequence: CASVNRGSYGYPF. The CDR3 bases are TGTGCCAGCGTGAATCGGGGAAGCTATGGCTACCCCTTC. This sequence joins TRBV12-3 or TRBV12-4 and TRBJ1-2; D is undetermined. This CDR3 has 13 residues.

This clonotype was seen a handful of times. CDR3 amino acids: CASSYRDSTLEQYF. The CDR3 DNA reads as TGTGCCAGCAGTTACCGGGACAGTACTCTCGAGCAGTACTTC. The rearrangement joins TRBV2 to TRBJ2-7; 7 bases agree with TRBD1. CDR3 length equals 14 residues. With V trimmed by 5 bases and J by 6 bases, 10 bases remained unmatched. Looked up from germline, CDR1 is SNHLY and CDR2 is FYNNEI.

The CDR3 DNA reads TGTGCCAGCAGCCCCTCGGCAAGCACCCTCCACTTT. Its translation is CASSPSASTLHF. This sequence joins TRBV7-8 and TRBJ1-6, with D unresolved. Trimming took 5 bases from V and 14 from J, leaving 13 bases between them. This CDR3 comprises 12 residues. From germline, CDR1 is SGHVS and CDR2 FQNEAQ. The entire variable domain, with the rest obtained from reference TRBV7-8 and TRBJ1-6, is as follows: GAGVSQSPRYKVAKRGQDVALRCDPISGHVSLFWYQQALGQGPEFLTYFQNEAQLDKSGLPSDRFFAERPEGSVSTLKIQRTQQEDSAVYLCASSPSASTLHFGNGTRLTVT.

The CDR3 sequence: CSARPSGRADEQYF. The CDR3 region has the DNA TGCAGTGCTAGACCTAGCGGGAGGGCCGACGAGCAGTACTTC. The chain is built from TRBV20-1 and TRBJ2-7; 12 nucleotides line up with TRBD2. From germline, CDR1 is DFQATT and CDR2 SNEGSKA (reference sequence). This CDR3 is 14 amino acids long. The trim removed 2 bases at V and 5 bases at J, leaving 4 bases unmatched.

In this sample, this clonotype turned up many times. The chain joins TRBV28 to TRBJ2-2; 7 positions agree with TRBD1. This CDR3 spans 16 amino acids. V dropped 4 bases and J dropped 3; count of bases not matched to a gene: 8. Germline-derived CDR1 and CDR2 are MDHEN and SYDVKM. The CDR3 bases are TGTGCCAGCAGTTCCTGGACAGGTTTGGACACCGGGGAGCTGTTTTTT. Amino acids: CASSSWTGLDTGELFF.

This clonotype was recorded a few times. An end of the junction does not agree with germline; a read error may underlie this. The rearrangement joins TRBV7-9 to TRBJ2-3, with 9 nucleotides matching TRBD2. The CDR3 loop spans 15 amino acids. Germline CDR1 and CDR2: SEHNR and FQNEAQ (reference sequence). The CDR3 coding sequence is TGTGCCAGCACCTTAGCGGGAGAATCCACAGATACGCAGTATTTT. It codes for CASTLAGESTDTQYF.

This clonotype occurred many times. V usage is TRBV12-3 or TRBV12-4 and J usage is TRBJ1-5; D is uncertain. V dropped 6 bases and J dropped 2 bases, with 11 bases sitting between them. The CDR3 is 14 residues long. This CDR3 reads CASSSGRGNQPQHF. CDR3 coding DNA: TGTGCCAGCAGCTCCGGGAGGGGCAATCAGCCCCAGCATTTT.

The rearrangement joins TRBV28 to TRBJ2-5; D gene unclear. The CDR3 is made up of 13 amino acids. The V end was cut by 5 bases, the J end by 3 bases, with 10 bases between. Germline values: CDR1 MDHEN, CDR2 SYDVKM. The CDR3 is CASSPLGKETQYF. The CDR3 DNA reads TGTGCCAGCAGTCCCCTGGGGAAAGAGACCCAGTACTTC.

The chain uses TRBV3-1 and TRBJ1-2; tentative D call: TRBD1 (6 bases). Trimming left V 1 base short and J 6 bases short, with 9 bases between. The CDR3 covers 13 residues. The germline CDR1 and CDR2 sequences are LGHDT and YNNKEL (reference sequence). The CDR3 loop reads CASSQGTVNGYTF. CDR3 bases: TGTGCCAGCAGCCAAGGGACAGTTAATGGCTACACCTTC.

This clonotype was counted at least ten times. This chain uses TRBV5-1 with TRBJ1-1; the match to TRBD1 covers 7 bases. CDR1 and CDR2 from the germline V gene are SGHRS and YFSETQ. This CDR3 is built from 14 residues. V dropped 5 bases and J dropped 1; count of bases not matched to a gene: 5. This chain's CDR3 is CASSRGQENTEAFF. The DNA of the CDR3 is TGCGCCAGCAGTCGTGGACAGGAGAACACTGAAGCTTTCTTT.

The genes are TRBV5-1 and TRBJ2-5; D unresolved. CDR1 is SGHRS and CDR2 is YFSETQ in the germline V gene. The germline V and J ends were trimmed by 5 bases and 1 base, with 9 bases remaining between them. CDR3 length: 13 amino acids. CDR3 in DNA: TGCGCCAGCAGAGTGGGTCCCCAAGAGACCCAGTACTTC. Its translation: CASRVGPQETQYF.

The V call is TRBV7-2, the J call TRBJ2-3; TRBD2 might be the D (5 bases). The V gene's germline CDR1 is SGHTA and CDR2 FQGNSA. The CDR3 loop spans 16 amino acids. V lost 1 base to trimming and J lost 2 bases, with 13 bases between them. CDR3 loop: CASSLGLPLVTDTQYF. In DNA, the CDR3 is TGTGCCAGCAGCTTAGGACTACCCCTGGTCACAGATACGCAGTATTTT.

This CDR3 reads CASSEDRAQETQYF. CDR3 DNA sequence: TGTGCCAGCAGCGAGGACAGGGCTCAAGAGACCCAGTACTTC. The chain recombines TRBV5-5 with TRBJ2-5; 8 bases align to TRBD1. The germline V gene encodes CDR1 SGHKS and CDR2 YYEKEE (reference sequence). The CDR3 totals 14 residues. The V and J ends lost 4 bases and 2 bases, in that order; junction bases with no gene match: 4.